These T cell receptor beta chains were read from a single sample in a study of blood T cell repertoires in COVID-19. Repertoires were generated with immunoSEQ multiplex PCR, while TCRdb's copy carries only in-frame clones and drops some. The sample has some 180,000 clones, over 75% seen once; the top ten hold approximately 13%. Sequencing input: peripheral blood. All receptors derive from a man in his fifties or sixties who had recovered from COVID-19. CDR3s include the opening cysteine and the closing phenylalanine or tryptophan. Fields, in order: D gene, J gene, clone size, V gene, CDR3 DNA, CDR3 protein. The D gene is left open where the match is weak. Where a row states a size, it is once, few, many or the class of an expanded clone; other rows omit it.

>-|TRBJ1-3|-|TRBV9
TGTGCCAGCAGCGCCGACAGTTACTCTGGAAACACCATATATTTT
CASSADSYSGNTIYF
>TRBD1|TRBJ1-2|-|TRBV4-2
TGTGCCAGCAGCCCGGACAGGGGGAAAGTCTATGGCTACACCTTC
CASSPDRGKVYGYTF
>-|TRBJ1-2|-|TRBV27
TGTGCCAGCAGTTTTGGAGGGACTGCCGGCTACACCTTC
CASSFGGTAGYTF
>-|TRBJ2-1|-|TRBV19
TGTGCCAGTAGTATAGGACAGAGCTCCTACAATGAGCAGTTCTTC
CASSIGQSSYNEQFF
>TRBD2|TRBJ2-7|-|TRBV6-6
TGTGCCAGCAGTTACTCGGATAGCGGGAGTTACGAGCAGTACTTC
CASSYSDSGSYEQYF
>TRBD1|TRBJ1-1|few|TRBV6-1
TGTGCCAGCAGTGAAAGGGGGCGCACTGAAGCTTTCTTT
CASSERGRTEAFF
>TRBD1|TRBJ2-1|-|TRBV15
TGTGCCACCAGCAGACAAACCGGGACAGGGGTCTCGGATGAGCAGTTCTTC
CATSRQTGTGVSDEQFF
>TRBD1|TRBJ2-7|-|TRBV28
TGTGCCAGCAGTTCCAAAAGGGACAGGGTAACCTACGAGCAGTACTTC
CASSSKRDRVTYEQYF
>-|TRBJ1-1|-|TRBV5-1
TGCGCCAGCAGCTTGGTTGGCTCTTTGAACACTGAAGCTTTCTTT
CASSLVGSLNTEAFF
>-|TRBJ2-7|few|TRBV2
TGTGCCAGCAGTCCGGCCTACGAGCAGTACTTC
CASSPAYEQYF
>-|TRBJ1-1|-|TRBV19
TGTGCCAGTAGTATAGAAGACAGTGAAGCTTTCTTT
CASSIEDSEAFF
>-|TRBJ1-2|few|TRBV7-2
TGTGCCACCTCACTTAGGGTGTCAGGGGACGATGGCTACACCTTC
CATSLRVSGDDGYTF
>TRBD1|TRBJ2-7|-|TRBV5-4
TGTGCCAGCAGCTCGGGGGACAGGTCAGTTGGGGAGCAGTACTTC
CASSSGDRSVGEQYF
>-|TRBJ1-5|-|TRBV5-6
TGTGCCAGCAGCTTTCAGTCGGGAAATCAGCCCCAGCATTTT
CASSFQSGNQPQHF
>-|TRBJ2-7|-|TRBV7-3
TGTGCCAGCAGCTTACTTGGAGCCGAGCAGTACTTC
CASSLLGAEQYF
>-|TRBJ1-5|-|TRBV10-3
TGTGCCATCAGTGAGTCCCCGGACAGCAGGTGGAATCAGCCCCAGCATTTT
CAISESPDSRWNQPQHF
>-|TRBJ2-3|-|TRBV2
TGTGCCAGCAGCGCGTGGGATACGCAGTATTTT
CASSAWDTQYF
>-|TRBJ2-5|-|TRBV6-5
TGTGCCAGCAGTTACGCCCTGGCGGGGGAGACCCAGTACTTC
CASSYALAGETQYF
>TRBD2|TRBJ2-1|-|TRBV19
TGTGCCAGTAGTTCGGGACTAGCTGGCAATGAGCAGTTCTTC
CASSSGLAGNEQFF
>TRBD2|TRBJ2-7|-|TRBV2
TGTGCCAGCAGTGAAGACAGAGAGCGGGATAGGTACTTC
CASSEDRERDRYF
>-|TRBJ1-1|-|TRBV24-1
TGTGCCACCAGTGTTGGAAGGGGTAATGCTTTCTTT
CATSVGRGNAFF
>TRBD1|TRBJ1-1|-|TRBV19
TGTGCCAGTAGTCCAATCAGGGGGCTGGGGAACACTGAAGCTTTCTTT
CASSPIRGLGNTEAFF
>-|TRBJ2-1|-|TRBV7-9
TGTGCCAGCAGCTTAGGGGGCCCTAGAAGGGTGGTCCCGTTCTTC
CASSLGGPRRVVPFF
>-|TRBJ1-2|-|TRBV6-5
TGTGCCAGCAGTACCGGGGCTAACTATGGCTACACCTTC
CASSTGANYGYTF
>TRBD1|TRBJ2-5|-|TRBV24-1
TGTGCCACCAGTGATAGAACAGGGGACACAAAAGAGACCCAGTACTTC
CATSDRTGDTKETQYF
>TRBD2|TRBJ2-1|-|TRBV3-1/TRBV3-2
TGTGCCAGCAGCCAAGGTTTTGACCTAGCGGGAGGACCCTACAATGAGCAGTTCTTC
CASSQGFDLAGGPYNEQFF
>TRBD2|TRBJ2-2|-|TRBV3-1/TRBV3-2
TGTGCCAGCAGCCAGGCGCTAGCGGGAATGATGTTTTTT
CASSQALAGMMFF
>-|TRBJ1-2|once|TRBV13
TGTGCCAGCAGCCCACCCTCAACAGTGGTCGGTGGCTACACCTTC
CASSPPSTVVGGYTF
>-|TRBJ2-7|-|TRBV3-1/TRBV3-2
TGTGCCAGCAGCCCTTCCCCGGGGGGCGACGAGCAGTACTTC
CASSPSPGGDEQYF
>-|TRBJ2-5|-|TRBV24-1
TGTGCCACCAGTGAGACCGGGACAAGGGGAAAAGAGACCCAGTACTTC
CATSETGTRGKETQYF
>-|TRBJ2-1|-|TRBV30
TGTGCCTGGAGTGTTTACGGGGTACGAAATGAGCAGTTCTTC
CAWSVYGVRNEQFF
>-|TRBJ1-3|-|TRBV5-4
TGTGCCAGCAGCTTGGGGCAGGGGAGAAGTGCTGGAAACACCATATATTTT
CASSLGQGRSAGNTIYF
>-|TRBJ1-2|-|TRBV4-3
TGCGCCAGCAGCCGTGCGGAGGGAGCTACGGAAGGCTACACCTTC
CASSRAEGATEGYTF
>TRBD2|TRBJ2-1|-|TRBV7-9
TGTGCCAGCACCAAAATAGCGGGGGCCTACAATGAGCAGTTCTTC
CASTKIAGAYNEQFF
>-|TRBJ1-2|-|TRBV27
TGTGCCAGCAGTTTATCTCCAGGGTTTGACTACACCTTC
CASSLSPGFDYTF
>-|TRBJ2-1|-|TRBV28
TGTGCCAGCATCGGTATCAGGGGATTTTTTGATGAGCAGTTCTTC
CASIGIRGFFDEQFF